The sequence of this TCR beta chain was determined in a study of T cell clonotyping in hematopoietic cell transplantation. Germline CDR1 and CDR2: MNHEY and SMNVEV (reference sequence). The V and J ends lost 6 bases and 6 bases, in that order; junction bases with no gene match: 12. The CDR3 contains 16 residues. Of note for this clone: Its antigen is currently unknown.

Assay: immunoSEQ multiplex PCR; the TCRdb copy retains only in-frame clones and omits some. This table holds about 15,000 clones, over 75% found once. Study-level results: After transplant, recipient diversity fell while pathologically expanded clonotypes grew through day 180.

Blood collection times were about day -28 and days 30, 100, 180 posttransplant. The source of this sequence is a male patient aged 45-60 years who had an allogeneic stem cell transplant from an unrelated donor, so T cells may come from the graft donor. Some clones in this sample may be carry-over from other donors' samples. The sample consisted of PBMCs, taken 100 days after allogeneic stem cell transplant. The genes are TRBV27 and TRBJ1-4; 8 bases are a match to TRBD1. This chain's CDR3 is CASRGAKDRAYEKLFF. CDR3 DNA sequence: TGTGCCAGCAGAGGGGCCAAGGACAGGGCGTATGAAAAACTGTTTTTT.